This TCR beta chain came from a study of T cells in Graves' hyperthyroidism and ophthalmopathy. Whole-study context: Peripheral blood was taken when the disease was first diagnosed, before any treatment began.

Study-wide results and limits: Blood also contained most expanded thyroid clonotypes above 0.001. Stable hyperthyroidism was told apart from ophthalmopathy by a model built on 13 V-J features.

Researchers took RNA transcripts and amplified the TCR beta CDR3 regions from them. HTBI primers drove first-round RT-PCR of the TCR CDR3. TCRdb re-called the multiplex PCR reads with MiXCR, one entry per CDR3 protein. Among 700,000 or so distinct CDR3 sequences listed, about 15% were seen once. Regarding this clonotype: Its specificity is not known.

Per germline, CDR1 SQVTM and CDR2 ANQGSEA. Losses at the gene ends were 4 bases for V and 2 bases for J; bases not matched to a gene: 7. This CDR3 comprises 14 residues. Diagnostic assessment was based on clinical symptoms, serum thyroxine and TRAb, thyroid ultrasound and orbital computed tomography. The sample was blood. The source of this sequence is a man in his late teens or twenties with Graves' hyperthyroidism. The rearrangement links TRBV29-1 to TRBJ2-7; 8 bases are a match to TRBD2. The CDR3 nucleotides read TGCAGCGTTGCGGCGAGCGGGAGAGCCTACGAGCAGTACTTC. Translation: CSVAASGRAYEQYF.